What follows are 29 T cell receptor beta chains derived from one specimen sequenced in a study of spatial heterogeneity in lung cancer. MiXCR, run by TCRdb on the 5' RACE reads, gives a single entry per CDR3 protein. The data show around 110,000 distinct CDR3 sequences, 12% seen once. Time point noted: blood at routine non-recurrence follow-up after resection. Unsorted whole RNA from tumor, nontumor lung or frozen PBMC underwent sequencing. This sample comprised PBMCs, obtained at follow-up. These receptors all stem from a male donor with early-stage non-small cell lung cancer.

This clonotype was seen ten or more times. The chain uses TRBV27 and TRBJ2-3; D is possibly TRBD2 (6 bases). The length of the CDR3 is 13 residues. The germline V and J ends were trimmed by 10 bases and 6 bases, with 17 bases remaining between them. Per the germline V gene, CDR1 is MNHEY and CDR2 is SMNVEV (reference sequence). CDR3 in amino acids: CATGEGGSDTQYF. CDR3 sequence (DNA): TGTGCCACGGGAGAGGGTGGGTCGGATACGCAGTATTTT.

V gene TRBV5-1 combines with J gene TRBJ2-5; 10 positions match TRBD2. V lost 5 bases to trimming and J lost 8 bases; unmatched junction nucleotides: 12. CDR3 length: 15 amino acids. Per germline, CDR1 SGHRS and CDR2 YFSETQ. The CDR3 DNA reads as TGCGCCAGCAGGCCACCGACTAGCGGGTCGTCAACCCAGTACTTC. It codes for CASRPPTSGSSTQYF.

CDR3 protein: CASSLAAGKVVRNQPQHF. CDR3 coding DNA: TGTGCCAGCAGTTTGGCGGCAGGGAAAGTCGTACGGAATCAGCCCCAGCATTTT. The chain carries TRBV6-2 or TRBV6-3 and TRBJ1-5; a possible D gene is TRBD1 (5 bases). With 4 bases removed from V and 4 bases from J, the gap between germline ends came to 23 bases. This CDR3 comprises 18 residues. CDR1 is MNHEY and CDR2 is SVGEGT in the germline V gene.

Ten or more counts support this clonotype. The V call is TRBV13, the J call TRBJ1-2; 11 bases match TRBD1. CDR1 is PRHDT and CDR2 is FYEKMQ in the germline V gene (reference sequence). Trimming removed 5 bases from V and 3 bases from J; junction bases left unmatched: 14. The CDR3 loop spans 18 amino acids. DNA for the CDR3: TGTGCCAGCAGCATCTTTCGGGACAGGGGGAATTATGACTATGGCTACACCTTC. Protein sequence: CASSIFRDRGNYDYGYTF.

This clonotype was counted between two and nine times. The chain recombines TRBV4-3 with TRBJ1-2; TRBD1 might be the D (6 bases). CDR1 and CDR2 from the germline V gene are LGHNA and YSLEER. Trimming pared 0 bases from V and 7 bases from J, leaving 15 bases between. This CDR3 is built from 15 residues. The CDR3 loop is CASSQEGAGIFGYTF. CDR3 nucleotide sequence: TGCGCCAGCAGCCAAGAGGGGGCAGGCATCTTTGGCTACACCTTC.

This clonotype has just a few counts. The rearrangement links TRBV5-1 to TRBJ2-7; 13 nucleotides agree with TRBD2. V was clipped by 4 bases and J by 1 base; unmatched bases: 11. Germline CDR1 reads SGHRS; CDR2 reads YFSETQ. This CDR3 region has 18 residues. The CDR3 DNA sequence: TGCGCCAGCAGCCGACAAATAAGGACTAGCGGGGGATCCTACGAGCAGTACTTC. It yields the protein CASSRQIRTSGGSYEQYF.

This clonotype turned up a few times. The V gene is TRBV7-2, the J gene TRBJ1-4; D is uncertain. CDR3 length: 14 amino acids. CDR1 and CDR2 (germline): SGHTA, FQGNSA. Deletions cut 3 bases from V and 8 bases from J, with 13 bases between. In nucleotides, the CDR3 is TGTGCCAGCAGCTTCCGAGGCTCGCAGGAAAAACTGTTTTTT. Protein: CASSFRGSQEKLFF.

J is TRBJ2-5 and V is TRBV7-8; no clear D. V was pared by 6 bases and J by 2 bases, with 19 bases between. Germline assignment: CDR1 SGHVS and CDR2 FQNEAQ. There are 16 residues in the CDR3. The CDR3 DNA follows: TGTGCCAGCAGTTTTCGTCGGACCCTCTCTCAAGAGACCCAGTACTTC. Its protein product is CASSFRRTLSQETQYF. Full variable domain (remainder filled in from reference TRBV7-8 and TRBJ2-5): GAGVSQSPRYKVAKRGQDVALRCDPISGHVSLFWYQQALGQGPEFLTYFQNEAQLDKSGLPSDRFFAERPEGSVSTLKIQRTQQEDSAVYLCASSFRRTLSQETQYFGPGTRLLVL.

V is TRBV7-9 and J is TRBJ1-3; D uncertain. CDR1 and CDR2 (germline): SEHNR, FQNEAQ (reference sequence). The CDR3 runs to 15 residues. V lost 5 bases and J 1 base, leaving 12 bases between the germline ends. DNA for the CDR3: TGTGCCAGCAGCCCCCGCGGTCCTTCTGGAAACACCATATATTTT. This translates into CASSPRGPSGNTIYF.

The chain is built from TRBV9 and TRBJ2-7; TRBD1 or TRBD2 may be the D gene (5 bases each). In germline, CDR1 is SGDLS, CDR2 YYNGEE. CDR3 length: 15 residues. Trimming shortened V by 4 bases and J by 0 bases, and 14 bases separated the two germline ends. The CDR3 nucleotides are TGTGCCAGCAGCTCCCGGGACGGATACTCCTACGAGCAGTACTTC. Translation: CASSSRDGYSYEQYF.

This clonotype was observed many times. The rearrangement links TRBV7-2 to TRBJ1-2; weak D call: TRBD1 (5 bases). This CDR3 comprises 13 residues. Looked up from germline, CDR1 is SGHTA and CDR2 is FQGNSA. Trimming took 5 bases from V and 5 from J, leaving 12 bases between them. DNA for the CDR3: TGTGCCAGCAGCCCCCAGGGCAGTTATGGCTACACCTTC. This sequence encodes CASSPQGSYGYTF.

This clonotype has just a few counts. V and J are TRBV9 and TRBJ2-3; 7 bases are a match to TRBD2. The CDR3 has 14 residues. CDR1 and CDR2 (germline): SGDLS, YYNGEE. The J segment lost 3 bases and the V segment lost 7 bases, leaving 8 bases of the junction unmatched. CDR3 sequence reads: CASGDGGRTDTQYF. CDR3 bases: TGTGCCAGCGGGGACGGGGGGAGGACAGATACGCAGTATTTT.

Comments on this clonotype: The junction and the germline gene differ at one end; a read error may be behind it. The rearrangement joins TRBV7-9 to TRBJ2-3; no clear D gene. The germline V gene encodes CDR1 SEHNR and CDR2 FQNEAQ (reference sequence). The CDR3 has 13 amino acids. The DNA for the CDR3 is TGTGCCAGCATCCCCTTAGGGATCGAAATCCACCGGTTT. Translation gives CASIPLGIEIHRF.

This clonotype was counted ten times or more. V and J are TRBV5-1 and TRBJ1-1; no reliable D call. CDR1 is SGHRS, CDR2 YFSETQ, per germline. This CDR3 has 13 residues. V lost 3 bases, J lost 1 base, and 7 bases lay in between. In DNA, the CDR3 is TGCGCCAGCAGCTCTGGCTCGAACACTGAAGCTTTCTTT. It is translated as CASSSGSNTEAFF.

The V gene is TRBV20-1, the J gene TRBJ2-3; D possibly corresponds to TRBD2 (5 bases). The germline V and J ends were trimmed by 4 bases and 7 bases, with 15 bases remaining between them. The CDR3 sequence is 13 residues long. The germline V gene has CDR1 DFQATT and CDR2 SNEGSKA (reference sequence). The CDR3 spells CSAKPPSLHTQYF. In DNA, the CDR3 is TGCAGTGCTAAACCTCCTAGCTTGCATACGCAGTATTTT.

This clonotype was recorded a few times. At one end the junction does not follow the germline gene, possibly because of a read error. This chain links TRBV7-7 with TRBJ2-2; D call uncertain. The CDR3 totals 13 residues. CDR1 and CDR2 (germline): SSHAT, FNYEAQ (reference sequence). The CDR3 coding sequence is TGTGCTAGCAGCCCCCACCTCGCCGGGGAGCTGTTTTTT. Its translation is CASSPHLAGELFF.

This clonotype was seen many times. This chain links TRBV9 with TRBJ2-1; D is undetermined. This CDR3 comprises 14 residues. CDR1 and CDR2 from the germline V gene are SGDLS and YYNGEE. Trimming cost V 0 bases and J 8 bases, with 12 bases left between them. The CDR3 sequence: CASSVESTTHEQFF. CDR3 DNA sequence: TGTGCCAGCAGCGTAGAATCTACTACTCATGAGCAGTTCTTC.

This clonotype was recorded many times. This chain uses TRBV18 with TRBJ1-6; unclear D gene. Germline CDR1 is KGHSH and CDR2 is LQKENI. CDR3 length: 14 residues. Deletions cut 3 bases from V and 5 bases from J, with 8 bases between. This CDR3 reads CASSPSGNNSPLHF. CDR3 in DNA: TGTGCCAGCTCACCTTCGGGGAATAATTCACCCCTCCACTTT. The whole variable domain, filled in from reference TRBV18 and TRBJ1-6, reads NAGVMQNPRHLVRRRGQEARLRCSPMKGHSHVYWYRQLPEEGLKFMVYLQKENIIDESGMPKERFSAEFPKEGPSILRIQQVVRGDSAAYFCASSPSGNNSPLHFGNGTRLTVT.

V is TRBV2 and J is TRBJ1-5; 9 bases map to TRBD1. The CDR3 totals 16 residues. The ends lost 6 bases at V and 4 bases at J; junction bases unmatched: 10. CDR1 SNHLY and CDR2 FYNNEI come from the germline V gene. The DNA for the CDR3 is TGTGCCAGCAGCTCGGGACAGGGCCCGCGTAATCAGCCCCAGCATTTT. Translating gives CASSSGQGPRNQPQHF.

This clonotype was found a few times. This chain links TRBV20-1 with TRBJ2-2; D is tentatively TRBD1 or TRBD2 (6 bases each). Looked up from germline, CDR1 is DFQATT and CDR2 is SNEGSKA (reference sequence). V was shortened by 3 bases and J by 7 bases, with 9 bases between the two germline ends. This CDR3 comprises 12 residues. As DNA, the CDR3 is TGCAGTGCTAGGGGGGGCGACGGGGAGCTGTTTTTT. Translating it yields CSARGGDGELFF.

The V and J genes are TRBV5-5 and TRBJ1-5, with D perhaps matching TRBD1 (6 bases). The CDR3 totals 14 residues. Germline values: CDR1 SGHKS, CDR2 YYEKEE (reference sequence). V lost 2 bases to trimming and J lost 8 bases, with 14 bases between them. Here the CDR3 DNA reads TGTGCCAGCAGCTTCATTGGGGGCCGAGAGCCCCAGCATTTT. Amino acid sequence: CASSFIGGREPQHF.

This clonotype was seen a few times. The gene calls are TRBV5-4 and TRBJ1-1; 9 positions agree with TRBD1. V dropped 0 bases and J dropped 7; count of bases not matched to a gene: 7. This CDR3 contains 15 residues. Germline V gives CDR1 SGHNT, CDR2 YYREEE (reference sequence). CDR3 sequence reads: CASSLALDRGLEAFF. In nucleotides, the CDR3 is TGTGCCAGCAGCTTGGCCCTGGACAGGGGCCTTGAAGCTTTCTTT.

The table lists this clonotype with a few counts. The genes are TRBV10-3 and TRBJ2-7; D is unclear. The CDR3 is 14 amino acids. V was shortened by 3 bases and J by 4 bases, with 13 bases between the two germline ends. CDR1 is ENHRY, CDR2 SYGVKD, per germline. CDR3 nucleotides: TGTGCCATCAGTGAACCGGTTGAGGCGTACGAGCAGTACTTC. It yields the protein CAISEPVEAYEQYF.

Ten or more counts support this clonotype. The chain has TRBV6-2 or TRBV6-3 and TRBJ2-7; possibly TRBD1 for D (6 bases). CDR3 size: 14 residues. Germline V gene lookup returns CDR1 MNHEY and CDR2 SVGEGT. Trimming took 3 bases from V and 7 from J, leaving 16 bases between them. The CDR3 DNA follows: TGTGCCAGCAGTTATCCGGGCAGGGGAGAGGAGCAGTACTTC. This encodes CASSYPGRGEEQYF.

This clonotype showed up many times. V gene TRBV28 combines with J gene TRBJ2-1; D perhaps matches TRBD1 (6 bases). The CDR3 is 16 residues long. Trimming took off 5 bases at V and 3 bases at J, with 17 bases between the two ends. Germline V gene lookup returns CDR1 MDHEN and CDR2 SYDVKM. CDR3 protein: CASSASVPGHYNEQFF. CDR3 nucleotide sequence: TGTGCCAGCAGTGCCAGTGTACCGGGACACTACAATGAGCAGTTCTTC.

This clonotype was picked up a small number of times. The V call is TRBV20-1, the J call TRBJ2-3, with TRBD2 matching over 7 bases. Germline-derived CDR1 and CDR2 are DFQATT and SNEGSKA (reference sequence). This CDR3 is 16 amino acids long. Trimming cost V 5 bases and J 0 bases; bases outside gene matches: 11. CDR3 sequence: CSAARAGTKSTDTQYF. The DNA of the CDR3 is TGCAGTGCTGCAAGAGCCGGGACTAAGAGCACAGATACGCAGTATTTT.

The chain employs TRBV7-2 and TRBJ2-6, with a weak D call TRBD2 (5 bases). The germline gives CDR1 SGHTA, CDR2 FQGNSA. The CDR3 is 15 amino acids. V was pared by 7 bases and J by 0 bases, with 10 bases between. The DNA of the CDR3 is TGTGCCAGCAATAGAGGGAGCTCTGGGGCCAACGTCCTGACTTTC. It specifies CASNRGSSGANVLTF.

V and J are TRBV28 and TRBJ2-5; D might be TRBD1 or TRBD2, each matching 6 bases. Germline V CDR1 and CDR2: MDHEN, SYDVKM. The CDR3 is made up of 14 amino acids. V lost 3 bases to trimming and J lost 5 bases, with 13 bases between them. The CDR3 DNA reads as TGTGCCAGCAGTTTCCGGGGGCGACGGGAGACCCAGTACTTC. This translates into CASSFRGRRETQYF.

This clonotype was detected a few times. V usage is TRBV20-1 and J usage is TRBJ2-1, with D tentatively TRBD2 (5 bases). CDR1 and CDR2 (germline): DFQATT, SNEGSKA (reference sequence). CDR3 length: 16 residues. Trimming left V 2 bases short and J 11 bases short, with 25 bases between. The CDR3: CSARLGTGSRTGKQFF. Here the CDR3 DNA reads TGCAGTGCTAGATTGGGTACGGGTTCTAGGACGGGGAAGCAGTTCTTC.